The clone carrying this T cell receptor (beta chain) was seen a single time. This entry comes from a study of long-term antiretroviral therapy in people with HIV. The J segment lost 3 bases and the V segment lost 4 bases, leaving 7 bases of the junction unmatched. Germline CDR1 and CDR2: MNHEY and SVGAGI. The CDR3 runs 15 residues. Version v3.0 of the immunoSEQ assay ran at survey level. The data were produced by immunoSEQ multiplex PCR, yet TCRdb's version contains in-frame clones alone and is incomplete. The table lists about 22,000 clones, approximately 76% of them singletons. The chain carries TRBV6-5 and TRBJ1-1; 8 bases line up with TRBD1. The receptor was isolated from a woman in her 40s with HIV. Source: unsorted PBMCs, taken about 1.8 years before starting antiretroviral therapy. The CDR3 sequence is CASSSSGGMDTEAFF. CDR3 coding DNA: TGTGCCAGCAGTTCCTCAGGGGGCATGGACACTGAAGCTTTCTTT.